This T cell receptor (beta chain) was sequenced for a study of cytomegalovirus exposure and HLA in healthy donors. Whole-study results and caveats: A later analysis by the authors found several of the most significant clusters apparently linked to common viral pathogens.

Remarks on this clone: Its cognate antigen is unknown.

Primers included in the PCR were 60 Vbeta and 13 Jbeta primers. Only in-frame clones appear in the TCRdb table, and some are missing; sequencing was by immunoSEQ multiplex PCR. Among fewer than 110,000 clones listed, approximately 64% were seen once. The CDR3 is made up of 14 amino acids. CDR1 is MNHEY and CDR2 is SMNVEV in the germline V gene (reference sequence). The germline V and J ends were trimmed by 4 bases and 1 base, with 8 bases remaining between them. What was sequenced was PBMCs. The rearrangement links TRBV27 to TRBJ1-5; weak D call: TRBD1 (5 bases). The sequence came from a woman between 50 and 59 years old in good health and CMV-seronegative. CDR3 residues: CASSSQGSNQPQHF. In nucleotides, the CDR3 is TGTGCCAGCAGTTCCCAGGGAAGCAATCAGCCCCAGCATTTT.